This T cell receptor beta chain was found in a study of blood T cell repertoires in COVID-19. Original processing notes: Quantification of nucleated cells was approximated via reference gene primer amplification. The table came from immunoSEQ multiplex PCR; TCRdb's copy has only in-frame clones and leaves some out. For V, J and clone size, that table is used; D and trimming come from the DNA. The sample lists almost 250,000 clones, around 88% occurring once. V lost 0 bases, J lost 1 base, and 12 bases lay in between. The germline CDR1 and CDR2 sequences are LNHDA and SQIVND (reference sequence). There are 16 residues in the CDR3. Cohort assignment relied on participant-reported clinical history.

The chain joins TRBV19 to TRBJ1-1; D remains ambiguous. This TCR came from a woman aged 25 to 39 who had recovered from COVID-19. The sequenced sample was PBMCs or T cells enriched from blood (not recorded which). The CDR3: CASSIDRRQANTEAFF. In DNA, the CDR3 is TGTGCCAGTAGTATAGATCGTCGGCAGGCGAACACTGAAGCTTTCTTT.